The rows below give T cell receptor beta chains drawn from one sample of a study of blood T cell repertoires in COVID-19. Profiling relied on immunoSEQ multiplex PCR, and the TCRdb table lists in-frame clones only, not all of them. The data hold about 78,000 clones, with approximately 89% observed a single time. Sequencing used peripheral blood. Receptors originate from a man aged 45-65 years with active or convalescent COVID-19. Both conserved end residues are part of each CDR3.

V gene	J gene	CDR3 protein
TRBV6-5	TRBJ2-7	CARVRYGEQYF
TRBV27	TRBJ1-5	CASSLSLTGGNQPQHF
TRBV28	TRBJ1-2	CASSLTGNGYTF
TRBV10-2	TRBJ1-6	CASRGQYNSPLHF
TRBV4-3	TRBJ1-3	CASSLDRAVENTIYF
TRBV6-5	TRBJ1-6	CASTGPGGNSPLHF
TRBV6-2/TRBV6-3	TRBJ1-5	CASSSRTGYNQPQHF
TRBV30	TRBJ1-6	CAWLDRDPYNSPLHF
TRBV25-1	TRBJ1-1	CASRSSGNSEAFF
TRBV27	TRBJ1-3	CASSKWTASSGNTIYF
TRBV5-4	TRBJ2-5	CASSQQGASETQYF
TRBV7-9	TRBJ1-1	CASRGGSTTEAFF
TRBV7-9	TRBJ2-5	CAISSRDSQETQYF
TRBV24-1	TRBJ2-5	CATSDSGAVQETQYF
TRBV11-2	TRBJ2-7	CASSFGSGGAYEQYF
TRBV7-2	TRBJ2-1	CASSLGTREYNEQFF
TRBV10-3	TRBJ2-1	CAISDNGDNEQFF
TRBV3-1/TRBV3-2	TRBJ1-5	CASSPGTGRGNQPQHF
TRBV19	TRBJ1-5	CASSSGRQPNQPQHF
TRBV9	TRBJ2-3	CASSEEASGNTDTQYF
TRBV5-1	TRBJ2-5	CASSLEQGERQETQYF
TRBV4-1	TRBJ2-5	CASSPNPGQGWETQYF
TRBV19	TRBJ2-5	CASSIQGGETQYF
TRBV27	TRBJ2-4	CASSLPSEMTGGESKNIQYF
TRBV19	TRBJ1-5	CASSITGGMNQPQHF
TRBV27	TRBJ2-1	CASSQGVAGESYNEQFF
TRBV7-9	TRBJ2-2	CASSQEREAGELFF
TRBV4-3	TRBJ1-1	CASSQEARGDTEAFF
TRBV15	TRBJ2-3	CATSRDGGGMTDTQYF
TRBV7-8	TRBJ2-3	CASSSPTSGGATWDTQYF
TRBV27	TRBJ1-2	CASSPTGNIYGYTF
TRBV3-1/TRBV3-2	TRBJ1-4	CASSQDRPGAATNEKLFF